The rows below give T cell receptor beta chains drawn from one sample of a study of regulatory T cells in long-lasting Graves disease. TCRdb re-called the multiplex PCR reads through MiXCR, storing one row per CDR3 protein. Seen here are some 470,000 distinct CDR3 sequences, roughly 21% observed once, and the top ten hold 7.1%. This specimen consisted of peripheral blood mononuclear cells (PBMCs), obtained when the disease was refractory, from a patient treated with antithyroid drugs. The receptors stem from a female donor with Graves disease. CDR3s include the opening cysteine and the closing phenylalanine or tryptophan.

V gene,J gene,CDR3 protein
TRBV10-2,TRBJ1-1,CARRKGQDGKAFF
TRBV7-3,TRBJ2-5,CASSPAFNGETQYF
TRBV28,TRBJ2-5,CASSPPGGIQETQYF
TRBV20-1,TRBJ1-1,CSERNTEAFF
TRBV19,TRBJ2-6,CASSAERSSGANVLTF
TRBV28,TRBJ1-2,CASSLPGALRDGYTF
TRBV20-1,TRBJ2-1,CSAGATVDNEQFF
TRBV7-2,TRBJ2-4,CASSPGTGGRDIQYF
TRBV10-3,TRBJ2-5,CAIRRTGEAQETQYF
TRBV27,TRBJ2-1,CASSLRGGGYNEQFF
TRBV20-1,TRBJ1-3,CSARDLLRGNTIYF
TRBV28,TRBJ2-7,CASSTPGVYEQYF
TRBV19,TRBJ1-5,CASSMAGIQPQHF
TRBV12-3/TRBV12-4,TRBJ2-5,CASRREIQETQYF
TRBV3-1,TRBJ2-2,CASGLAGAWTGELFF
TRBV18,TRBJ1-5,CASSPNRDSNQPQHF